This T cell receptor beta chain emerged from a study of post-analysis software for immune sequencing data. Study observations and caveats: In patients, TRBV5-6, TRBV5-1 and TRBV20-1 belonged to roughly five TRBV segments found more frequently than in controls.

V was cut by 0 bases and J by 4 bases, with 7 bases left in between. CDR3 size: 14 residues. The germline gives CDR1 SQVTM, CDR2 ANQGSEA. A note on this clonotype: Antigen: not known.

TCR beta libraries were prepared from cDNA with unique molecular identifiers. MiXCR was run by TCRdb on the PCR reads, yielding one entry per CDR3 protein. This table has approximately 730,000 distinct CDR3 sequences, about half appearing once. The V call is TRBV29-1, the J call TRBJ2-6, with no clear D. The sample taken for sequencing was blood. The receptor's source is a girl aged 5 to 17 with multiple sclerosis. This CDR3 is CSVEEVSGANVLTF. The CDR3 DNA follows: TGCAGCGTTGAAGAAGTGTCCGGGGCCAACGTCCTGACTTTC.